These 19 T cell receptor beta chains were all obtained from the same sample, sequenced in a study of T cell responses to AZD1222 COVID-19 vaccine (dated by TCRdb to about 2021). Library creation used the immunoSEQ multiplex PCR assay. TCRdb obtained this table from immuneACCESS and retained in-frame rearrangements with V and J assigned. These tables miss some clones; where compared with another copy, unresolved V genes account for less than half of the shortfall, and the remainder is unexplained. This sample lists approximately 150,000 clones; 75% to 95% were detected once. Together, the top ten hold 3% to 3.5% of the sample. According to the study, the label for this sample's time point signals: about 28 days (+/-7) after the second vaccine dose. The specimen was peripheral blood, collected 28 days after the second AZD1222 dose. The receptors stem from an adult who received the AZD1222 COVID-19 vaccine.

The chain is built from TRBV19 and TRBJ2-5; TRBD2 matches at 14 bases. The CDR3 has 19 residues. With 0 bases clipped from V and 4 bases from J, the junction kept 10 bases outside the gene matches. From germline, CDR1 is LNHDA and CDR2 SQIVND (reference sequence). The CDR3: CASSIEGGTSGRLGETQYF. The DNA of the CDR3 is TGTGCCAGTAGTATAGAAGGGGGGACTAGCGGGAGATTAGGAGAGACCCAGTACTTC.

The chain links TRBV20-1 to TRBJ2-3; D is perhaps TRBD1 (6 bases). In germline, CDR1 is DFQATT, CDR2 SNEGSKA (reference sequence). The CDR3 loop spans 14 amino acids. V lost 3 bases to trimming and J lost 4 bases, with 14 bases between them. CDR3 coding DNA: TGCAGTGCTAGTGGCAGGGGCGTTGCAGATACGCAGTATTTT. Translation gives CSASGRGVADTQYF.

This clone appeared a single time. The chain joins TRBV29-1 to TRBJ1-5, with a weak D call TRBD1 (6 bases). Germline values: CDR1 SQVTM, CDR2 ANQGSEA. The CDR3 runs 15 residues. V was cut by 4 bases and J by 3 bases, with 16 bases left in between. CDR3 DNA sequence: TGCAGCGTTGGGGGGGGCAGGGGAGCCAATCAGCCCCAGCATTTT. Residues: CSVGGGRGANQPQHF.

The sample holds one count of this clone. A junction boundary mismatches the germline segment, possibly from a read error. V gene TRBV9 combines with J gene TRBJ2-1; D is ambiguous. In germline, CDR1 is SGDLS, CDR2 YYNGEE. There are 13 residues in the CDR3. CDR3 coding DNA: TGTGCCAGCGGCGTATCGACTGGTAATGAGCAGTTCTTC. Its translation: CASGVSTGNEQFF.

This chain joins TRBV6-5 and TRBJ1-2; D gene ambiguous. From germline, CDR1 is MNHEY and CDR2 SVGAGI. Trimming left V 7 bases short and J 0 bases short, with 3 bases between. CDR3 length: 11 amino acids. CDR3 DNA sequence: TGTGCCAGCAACACTAACTATGGCTACACCTTC. Translated, it gives CASNTNYGYTF.

The chain combines TRBV6-5 with TRBJ1-6; D possibly corresponds to TRBD1 (5 bases). The CDR3 covers 13 residues. V shed 7 bases and J shed 7 bases, with 11 bases lying between them. The germline CDR1 and CDR2 sequences are MNHEY and SVGAGI. In DNA, the CDR3 is TGTGCCAGCATCACCTGGGGGAATTCACCCCTCCACTTT. As protein: CASITWGNSPLHF.

This clone appeared once. V is TRBV15 and J is TRBJ1-5; D is uncertain. Trimming removed 0 bases at V and 8 bases at J, with 8 bases between. The germline CDR1 and CDR2 sequences are LNHNV and YYDKDF (reference sequence). This CDR3 is 13 amino acids long. The CDR3 is CATSRDLVEPQHF. The CDR3 coding sequence is TGTGCCACCAGCAGAGATCTAGTAGAGCCCCAGCATTTT.

Concerning this clone: One junction end disagrees with the germline gene, perhaps due to a read error. This sample also contains other DNA sequences that code for the same CDR3. This chain uses TRBV3-1 (or the pseudogene TRBV3-2) with TRBJ2-3, with D maybe TRBD2 (5 bases). In germline, CDR1 is LGHDT, CDR2 YNNKEL (reference sequence). The CDR3 consists of 16 residues. CDR3 loop: CASSQALERRADTQYF. The DNA for the CDR3 is TGTGCCAGCAGCCAGGCACTAGAGCGCCGGGCAGATACGCAATATTTT.

The chain uses TRBV27 and TRBJ1-1, with D possibly TRBD1 on 6 matching bases. The CDR3 has 13 amino acids. V lost 2 bases to trimming and J lost 5 bases, with 9 bases between them. Per the germline V gene, CDR1 is MNHEY and CDR2 is SMNVEV (reference sequence). CDR3 bases: TGTGCCAGCAGTTTACAGGGGTTGACTGAAGCTTTCTTT. Its protein product is CASSLQGLTEAFF.

CDR3 sequence: CASSFRTGVGRNTEAFF. CDR3 in DNA: TGTGCCAGCAGTTTTCGTACCGGGGTCGGGAGAAACACTGAAGCTTTCTTT. The rearrangement links TRBV7-9 to TRBJ1-1; D uncertain. Trimming stripped 6 bases from V and 2 bases from J, with 22 bases between. The germline gives CDR1 SEHNR, CDR2 FQNEAQ (reference sequence). This CDR3 is built from 17 residues.

This chain uses TRBV6-5 with TRBJ2-1; 9 bases align to TRBD1. CDR3 length equals 15 residues. V shed 5 bases, J shed 1 base, and the junction held 3 bases outside the gene matches. Germline V gene sequence: CDR1 MNHEY, CDR2 SVGAGI. In DNA, the CDR3 is TGTGCCAGCAGTCGGGACAGGGTTTCCTACAATGAGCAGTTCTTC. Encoded protein: CASSRDRVSYNEQFF.

The rearrangement uses TRBV14 and TRBJ1-6; a weak D match, TRBD1 (5 bases). Germline lookup yields CDR1 SGHDN and CDR2 FVKESK. This CDR3 spans 14 amino acids. V lost 4 bases and J 6 bases, leaving 10 bases between the germline ends. CDR3 region: CASSPGVFNSPLHF. In DNA, the CDR3 is TGTGCCAGCAGCCCGGGGGTCTTTAATTCACCCCTCCACTTT.

V gene TRBV5-8 combines with J gene TRBJ2-3; 9 nucleotides agree with TRBD1. This CDR3 spans 17 amino acids. The V and J ends lost 2 bases and 5 bases, in that order; junction bases with no gene match: 12. CDR1 and CDR2 from the germline V gene are SGHTS and YDEGEE. CDR3 loop: CASSLVITGGAGDTQYF. The CDR3 DNA reads as TGTGCCAGCAGCTTAGTGATCACAGGGGGCGCGGGAGATACGCAGTATTTT.

The V and J genes are TRBV18 and TRBJ1-2; 9 bases line up with TRBD1. V dropped 1 base and J dropped 5; count of bases not matched to a gene: 5. Germline lookup yields CDR1 KGHSH and CDR2 LQKENI. This CDR3 region has 15 residues. CDR3 coding DNA: TGTGCCAGCTCACCACTGGACAGGGGAGGTTATGGCTACACCTTC. Amino acid sequence: CASSPLDRGGYGYTF.

V is TRBV14 and J is TRBJ2-7; no reliable D call. Trimming cost V 6 bases and J 1 base, with 13 bases left between them. Looked up from germline, CDR1 is SGHDN and CDR2 is FVKESK. This CDR3 is 14 amino acids long. For the CDR3, the DNA is TGTGCCAGCAGTCGGAGTATGGGTTCCTACGAGCAGTACTTC. As protein: CASSRSMGSYEQYF. Full variable domain (outside the CDR3, taken from reference TRBV14 and TRBJ2-7): EAGVTQFPSHSVIEKGQTVTLRCDPISGHDNLYWYRRVMGKEIKFLLHFVKESKQDESGMPNNRFLAERTGGTYSTLKVQPAELEDSGVYFCASSRSMGSYEQYFGPGTRLTVT.

The chain combines TRBV7-2 with TRBJ2-2; D not resolved. Germline assignment: CDR1 SGHTA and CDR2 FQGNSA. Between the trimmed V and J ends, which lost 1 base and 1 base, there was a span of 10 bases. The CDR3 is made up of 16 amino acids. This CDR3 reads CASSLVADLNTGELFF. In DNA, the CDR3 is TGTGCCAGCAGCTTAGTAGCCGATCTGAACACCGGGGAGCTGTTTTTT.

As concerns this clone: The sample contains more than one DNA sequence encoding this CDR3. The chain's CDR3 is CASSYSGGYTEAFF. DNA for the CDR3: TGTGCCAGCAGTTACTCCGGGGGCTACACTGAAGCTTTCTTT. The chain has TRBV6-5 and TRBJ1-1, with D possibly being TRBD1 (6 bases). This CDR3 region has 14 residues. V lost 0 bases and J 3 bases, leaving 8 bases between the germline ends. Germline CDR1 reads MNHEY; CDR2 reads SVGAGI.

Concerning this clone: The sample has other DNA sequences that encode this CDR3 too. The J gene is TRBJ1-5, the V gene TRBV18, with D uncertain. The CDR3 loop spans 13 amino acids. Deletions cut 2 bases from V and 2 bases from J, with 4 bases between. Germline V CDR1 and CDR2: KGHSH, LQKENI. CDR3 sequence (DNA): TGTGCCAGCTCACCAGACCGCAATCAGCCCCAGCATTTT. Its translation is CASSPDRNQPQHF.

This chain connects TRBV6-6 to TRBJ1-1; tentative D call: TRBD1 (5 bases). CDR1 and CDR2 (germline): MNHNY, SVGAGI (reference sequence). CDR3 length: 14 residues. V lost 2 bases to trimming and J lost 0 bases, with 7 bases between them. The CDR3 here is CASSYGGVNTEAFF. In DNA, the CDR3 is TGTGCCAGCAGTTACGGAGGGGTGAACACTGAAGCTTTCTTT.